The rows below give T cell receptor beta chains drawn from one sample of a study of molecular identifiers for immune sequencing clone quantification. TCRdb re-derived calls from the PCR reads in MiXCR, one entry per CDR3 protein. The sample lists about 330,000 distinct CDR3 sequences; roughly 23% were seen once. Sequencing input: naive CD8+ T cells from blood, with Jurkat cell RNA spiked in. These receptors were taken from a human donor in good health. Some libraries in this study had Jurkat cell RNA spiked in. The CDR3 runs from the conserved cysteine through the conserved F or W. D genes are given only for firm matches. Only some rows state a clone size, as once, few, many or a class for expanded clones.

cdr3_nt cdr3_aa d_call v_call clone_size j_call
TGTGCCAGTAGTCCTCAGGGGCGTCAGCCCCAGCATTTT CASSPQGRQPQHF - TRBV19 many TRBJ1-5
TGCAGTGCTAGTTGGACAGGGGGCGAAGATACGCAGTATTTT CSASWTGGEDTQYF TRBD1 TRBV20-1 few TRBJ2-3
TGTGCCTGGAGTAATAGTTATAATTCACCCCTCCACTTT CAWSNSYNSPLHF - TRBV30 many TRBJ1-6
TGCAGTGCTAGAGGGGGGCATTACACTGAAGCTTTCTTT CSARGGHYTEAFF - TRBV20-1 many TRBJ1-1
TGTGCCAGCAGAAGGGACAGCCTCCTAGCGGGATCAACAGCCGTCGGCACAGATACGCAGTATTTT CASRRDSLLAGSTAVGTDTQYF TRBD2 TRBV6-2/TRBV6-3 once TRBJ2-3
TGTGCCAGCAGCTTCCCACAGATCTCTGGAAACACCATATATTTT CASSFPQISGNTIYF - TRBV7-9 many TRBJ1-3
TGTGCCAGCAGCGCCACAGGGAAGAACACCGGGGAGCTGTTTTTT CASSATGKNTGELFF - TRBV9 many TRBJ2-2
TGTGCCAGCACGTCCGGGACATATAATGAAAAACTGTTTTTT CASTSGTYNEKLFF - TRBV7-9 - TRBJ1-4
TGTGCCAGCAGCCCACGCCAGGGACGGGGTTACGAGCAGTACTTC CASSPRQGRGYEQYF - TRBV28 many TRBJ2-7
TGTGCCAGTAGTTCTAGCGGGGGGGCGATGAACGAGCAGTACTTC CASSSSGGAMNEQYF TRBD2 TRBV19 - TRBJ2-7
TGTGCCAGCAGTCCGGAAGCAGGGTATACCCAAGAGACCCAGTACTTC CASSPEAGYTQETQYF - TRBV28 many TRBJ2-5
TGCGCCAGCAGCCACCGCCGGGCCGCCGAGCAGTACTTC CASSHRRAAEQYF - TRBV4-3 - TRBJ2-7
TGCAGTGCTCGGACAACCCCTGAAGCTTTCTTT CSARTTPEAFF - TRBV20-1 - TRBJ1-1
TGTGCCAGCAGCTTAGTGGCTTATAGCACAGATACGCAGTATTTT CASSLVAYSTDTQYF - TRBV7-2 many TRBJ2-3
TGTGCCAGCAACCCCGGACCGGGCTCCTACGAGCAGTACTTC CASNPGPGSYEQYF - TRBV2 few TRBJ2-7
TGTGCCAGCAGCCTCAACCCCCCTCTCGACAGTGCACGAGATAATTCACCCCTCCACTTT CASSLNPPLDSARDNSPLHF - TRBV7-6 many TRBJ1-6
TGTGCCAGCAGGGACAGTCTTGCCCGTTCCCAGTACTTC CASRDSLARSQYF - TRBV12-3/TRBV12-4 many TRBJ2-7